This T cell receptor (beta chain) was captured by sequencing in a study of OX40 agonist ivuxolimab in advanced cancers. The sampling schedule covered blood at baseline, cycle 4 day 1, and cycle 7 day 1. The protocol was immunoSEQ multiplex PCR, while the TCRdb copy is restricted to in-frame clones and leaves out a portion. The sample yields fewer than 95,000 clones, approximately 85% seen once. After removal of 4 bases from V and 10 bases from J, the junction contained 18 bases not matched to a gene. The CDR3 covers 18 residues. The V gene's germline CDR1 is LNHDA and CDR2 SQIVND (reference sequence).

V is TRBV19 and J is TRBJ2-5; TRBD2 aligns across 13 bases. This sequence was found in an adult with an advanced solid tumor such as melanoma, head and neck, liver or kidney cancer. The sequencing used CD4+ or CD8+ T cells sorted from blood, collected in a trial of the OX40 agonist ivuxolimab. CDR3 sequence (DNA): TGTGCCAGTAGTACTATCCCGGGACTAGCGGGGTTCCAGGGTAGCCAGTACTTC. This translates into CASSTIPGLAGFQGSQYF.